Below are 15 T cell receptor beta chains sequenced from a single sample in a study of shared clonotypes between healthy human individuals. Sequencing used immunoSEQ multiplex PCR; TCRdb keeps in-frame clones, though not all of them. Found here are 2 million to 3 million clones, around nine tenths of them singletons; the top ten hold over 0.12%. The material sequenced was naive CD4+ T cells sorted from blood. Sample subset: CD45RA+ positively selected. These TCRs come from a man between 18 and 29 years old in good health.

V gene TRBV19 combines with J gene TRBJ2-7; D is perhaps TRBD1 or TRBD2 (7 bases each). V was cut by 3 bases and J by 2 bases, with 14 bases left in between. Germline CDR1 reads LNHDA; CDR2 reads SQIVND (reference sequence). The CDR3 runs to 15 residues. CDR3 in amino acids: CASSILAGGAYEQYF. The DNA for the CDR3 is TGTGCCAGTAGTATTTTGGCAGGGGGGGCCTACGAGCAGTACTTC.

The CDR3 DNA reads TGCAGCGTTGGGCCCCGCCTTACAGGAGAACTGTTTTTT. This codes for CSVGPRLTGELFF. The J gene is TRBJ1-4, the V gene TRBV29-1; maybe TRBD1 (5 bases). V lost 4 bases and J 12 bases, leaving 18 bases between the germline ends. This CDR3 spans 13 amino acids. Germline values: CDR1 SQVTM, CDR2 ANQGSEA. The full variable domain, completed using reference TRBV29-1 and TRBJ1-4, is SAVISQKPSRDICQRGTSLTIQCQVDSQVTMMFWYRQQPGQSLTLIATANQGSEATYESGFVIDKFPISRPNLTFSTLTVSNMSPEDSSIYLCSVGPRLTGELFFGSGTQLSVL.

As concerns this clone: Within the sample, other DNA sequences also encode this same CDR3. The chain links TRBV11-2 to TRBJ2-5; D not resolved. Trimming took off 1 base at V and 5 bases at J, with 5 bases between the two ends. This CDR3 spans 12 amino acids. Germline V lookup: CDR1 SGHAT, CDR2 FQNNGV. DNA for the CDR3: TGTGCCAGCAGCTTAGCGCGGGAGACCCAGTACTTC. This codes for CASSLARETQYF.

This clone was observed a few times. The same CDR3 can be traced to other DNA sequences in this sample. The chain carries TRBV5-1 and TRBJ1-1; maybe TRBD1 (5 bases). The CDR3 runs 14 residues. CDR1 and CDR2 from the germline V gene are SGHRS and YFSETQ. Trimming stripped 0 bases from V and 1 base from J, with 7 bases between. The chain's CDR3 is CASSLAGGNTEAFF. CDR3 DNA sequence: TGCGCCAGCAGCTTGGCTGGGGGGAACACTGAAGCTTTCTTT. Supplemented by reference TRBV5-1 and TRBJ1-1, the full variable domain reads KAGVTQTPRYLIKTRGQQVTLSCSPISGHRSVSWYQQTPGQGLQFLFEYFSETQRNKGNFPGRFSGRQFSNSRSEMNVSTLELGDSALYLCASSLAGGNTEAFFGQGTRLTVV.

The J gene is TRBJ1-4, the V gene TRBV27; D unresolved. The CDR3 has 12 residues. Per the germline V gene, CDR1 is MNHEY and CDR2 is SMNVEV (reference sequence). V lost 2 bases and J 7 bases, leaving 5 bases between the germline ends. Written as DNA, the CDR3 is TGTGCCAGCAGTTTAGCTGGTGAAAAACTGTTTTTT. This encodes CASSLAGEKLFF.

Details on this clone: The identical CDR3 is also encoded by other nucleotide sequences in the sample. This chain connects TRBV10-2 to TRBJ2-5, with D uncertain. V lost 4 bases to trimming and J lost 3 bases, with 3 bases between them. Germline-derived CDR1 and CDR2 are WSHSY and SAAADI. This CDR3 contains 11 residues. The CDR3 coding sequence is TGCGCCAGCAGTGGGAAAGAGACCCAGTACTTC. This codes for CASSGKETQYF.

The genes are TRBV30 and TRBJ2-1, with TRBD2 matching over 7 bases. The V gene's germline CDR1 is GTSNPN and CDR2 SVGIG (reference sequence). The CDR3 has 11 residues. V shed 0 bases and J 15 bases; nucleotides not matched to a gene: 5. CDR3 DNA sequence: TGTGCCTGGAGTGTAGGCGGGAGTCCGTTCTTC. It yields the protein CAWSVGGSPFF.

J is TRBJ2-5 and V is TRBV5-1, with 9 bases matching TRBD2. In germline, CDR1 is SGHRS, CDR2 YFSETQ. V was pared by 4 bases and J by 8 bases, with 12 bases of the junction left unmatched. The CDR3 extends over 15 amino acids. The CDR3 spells CASSPVLAGLDTQYF. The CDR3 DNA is TGCGCCAGCAGCCCAGTCCTAGCGGGGCTAGATACCCAGTACTTC.

The CDR3 DNA sequence: TGTGCCAGCAGCTTTTTCGGTTCACCCCTCCACTTT. Translated, it gives CASSFFGSPLHF. The chain employs TRBV7-2 and TRBJ1-6; no reliable D call. Trimming pared 3 bases from V and 9 bases from J, leaving 6 bases between. The germline gives CDR1 SGHTA, CDR2 FQGNSA. CDR3 length equals 12 residues. Filled out from reference TRBV7-2 and TRBJ1-6, the complete variable domain reads GAGVSQSPSNKVTEKGKDVELRCDPISGHTALYWYRQSLGQGLEFLIYFQGNSAPDKSGLPSDRFSAERTGGSVSTLTIQRTQQEDSAVYLCASSFFGSPLHFGNGTRLTVT.

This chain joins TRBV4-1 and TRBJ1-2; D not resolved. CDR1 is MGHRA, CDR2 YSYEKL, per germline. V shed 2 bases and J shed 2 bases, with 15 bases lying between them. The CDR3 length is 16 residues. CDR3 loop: CASSQPRLGSNYGYTF. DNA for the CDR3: TGCGCCAGCAGCCAACCCCGTTTGGGGTCGAACTATGGCTACACCTTC.

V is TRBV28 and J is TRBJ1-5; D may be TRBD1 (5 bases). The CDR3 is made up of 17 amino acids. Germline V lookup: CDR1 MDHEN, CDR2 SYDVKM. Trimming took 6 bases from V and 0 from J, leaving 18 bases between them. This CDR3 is CASRPGRRKSSNQPQHF. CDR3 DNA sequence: TGTGCCAGCAGACCGGGACGGCGAAAATCTAGCAATCAGCCCCAGCATTTT. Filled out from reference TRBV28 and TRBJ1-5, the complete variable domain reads DVKVTQSSRYLVKRTGEKVFLECVQDMDHENMFWYRQDPGLGLRLIYFSYDVKMKEKGDIPEGYSVSREKKERFSLILESASTNQTSMYLCASRPGRRKSSNQPQHFGDGTRLSIL.

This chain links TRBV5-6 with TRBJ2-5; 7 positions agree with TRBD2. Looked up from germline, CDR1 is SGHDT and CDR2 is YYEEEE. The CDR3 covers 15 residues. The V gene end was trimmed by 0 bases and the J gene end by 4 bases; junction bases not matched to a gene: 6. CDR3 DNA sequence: TGTGCCAGCAGCTTGGTAGGGAGGGAACCAGAGACCCAGTACTTC. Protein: CASSLVGREPETQYF.

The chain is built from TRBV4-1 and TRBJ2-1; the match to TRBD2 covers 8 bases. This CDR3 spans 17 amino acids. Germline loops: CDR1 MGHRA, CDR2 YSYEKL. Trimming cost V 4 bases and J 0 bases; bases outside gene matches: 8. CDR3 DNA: TGCGCCAGCAGCCCGGGTTCGGGGGGGAGCTCCTACAATGAGCAGTTCTTC. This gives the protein CASSPGSGGSSYNEQFF.

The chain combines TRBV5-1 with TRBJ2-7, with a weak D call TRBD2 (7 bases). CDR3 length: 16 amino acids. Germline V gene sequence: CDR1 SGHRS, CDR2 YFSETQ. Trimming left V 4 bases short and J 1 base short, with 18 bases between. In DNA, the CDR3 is TGCGCCAGCAGCCGGGGGGCAGGGCAGGCTTCCTACGAGCAGTACTTC. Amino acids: CASSRGAGQASYEQYF.

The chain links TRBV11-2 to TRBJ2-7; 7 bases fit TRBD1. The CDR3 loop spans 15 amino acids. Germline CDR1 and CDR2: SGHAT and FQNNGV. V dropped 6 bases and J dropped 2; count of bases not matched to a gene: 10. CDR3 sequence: CASRPTGTVTYEQYF. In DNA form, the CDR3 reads TGTGCCAGCAGACCAACCGGGACAGTTACCTACGAGCAGTACTTC.